These T cell receptor beta chains were read from a single sample in a study of T cell repertoires in cytomegalovirus infection. Each CDR3 protein gets one entry after TCRdb re-called the reads with MiXCR. The data contain roughly 320,000 distinct CDR3 sequences, 9.5% of them singletons. Sequenced material: PBMCs. The receptors come from a human donor in good health (CMV status not recorded). Some clones in this sample may be carry-over from other donors' samples. CDR3s include the opening cysteine and the closing phenylalanine or tryptophan. The D gene is left open where the match is weak. For some rows the clone size is stated as once, few or many, or as a class when expanded; others skip it.

V gene	D gene	CDR3 length	J gene	clone size	CDR3 DNA	CDR3 protein
TRBV19	-	14	TRBJ1-1	-	TGTGCCAGTAGTATACAACAGGGAAGGACTGAAGCTTTCTTT	CASSIQQGRTEAFF
TRBV19	-	15	TRBJ2-1	few	TGTGCCAGTACCTCGGGGCAGGGATCCGTCAATGAGCAGTTCTTC	CASTSGQGSVNEQFF
TRBV27	-	13	TRBJ2-7	-	TGTGCCAGCCGATTCGGGACCGGCTACGAGCAGTACTTC	CASRFGTGYEQYF
TRBV28	-	14	TRBJ1-2	-	TGTGCCAGCAGTTCCACCCCCGAGACCTATGGCTACACCTTC	CASSSTPETYGYTF
TRBV18	TRBD1	14	TRBJ2-7	many	TGTGCCAGCGCCAACAGGGGTACCCCTTACGAGCAGTACTTC	CASANRGTPYEQYF
TRBV11-2	TRBD2	16	TRBJ2-5	few	TGTGCCAGCAGCTTAGGATCTAGCGGGAGTCGGGAGACCCAGTACTTC	CASSLGSSGSRETQYF
TRBV7-9	TRBD2	20	TRBJ2-1	-	TGTGCCAGCAGCACACGGGGACTAGCGGAGCCAAGAAGCTCCTACAATGAGCAGTTCTTC	CASSTRGLAEPRSSYNEQFF
TRBV6-1	TRBD1	15	TRBJ1-2	-	TGTGCCAGCAGTGAAGGACTGGGACAGGGGTCTGGCTACACCTTC	CASSEGLGQGSGYTF
TRBV20-1	-	13	TRBJ1-4	few	TGCAGTGCTAGAGGAGGGCGAGCTGAAAAACTGTTTTTT	CSARGGRAEKLFF
TRBV28	TRBD2	15	TRBJ2-3	-	TGTGCCAGCAGTTTTACGGGAGGGCCCCGGGATACGCAGTATTTT	CASSFTGGPRDTQYF
TRBV7-6	-	15	TRBJ1-1	few	TGTGCCAGCAGCTTAGGGTGGGGCGTGAACACTGAAGCTTTCTTT	CASSLGWGVNTEAFF
TRBV10-3	-	12	TRBJ2-7	few	TGTGCCATCGGGACGGACCCGTACGAGCAGTACTTC	CAIGTDPYEQYF
TRBV6-1	-	15	TRBJ2-1	-	TGTGCCAGCAGTGAGGGTGAGTTGACCTACAATGAGCAGTTCTTC	CASSEGELTYNEQFF
TRBV7-2	TRBD2	18	TRBJ2-4	many	TGTGCCAGCAGCCCACCACCGACTAGCGGCCTAGCCAAAAACATTCAGTACTTC	CASSPPPTSGLAKNIQYF
TRBV20-1	TRBD1	11	TRBJ2-7	-	TGCAGTAGAGGGGGCGCGTGGGAGCAGTACTTC	CSRGGAWEQYF
TRBV7-2	TRBD1	16	TRBJ2-3	many	TGTGCCAGCAGCTCACATTCAGGGGGCCCCACAGATACGCAGTATTTT	CASSSHSGGPTDTQYF
TRBV10-2	-	12	TRBJ2-7	-	TGCGCCAGCGGGGCGGGTTCCAACGAGCAGTACTTC	CASGAGSNEQYF
TRBV7-8	-	16	TRBJ2-1	many	TGTGCCAGCAGCTTAGCCCACAGGCTAACCTACAATGAGCAGTTCTTC	CASSLAHRLTYNEQFF
TRBV7-3	TRBD1	14	TRBJ2-1	few	TGTGCCAGCAGCTTAAACACAGGGGGAAGTGAGCAGTTCTTC	CASSLNTGGSEQFF
TRBV7-8	-	14	TRBJ1-1	-	TGTGCCAGCAGCCCACCTCAGGGGAGCACTGAAGCTTTCTTT	CASSPPQGSTEAFF
TRBV11-2	-	15	TRBJ1-1	once	TGTGCCAGCAGCTTGCTGACAGTTTCGAACACTGAAGCTTTCTTT	CASSLLTVSNTEAFF
TRBV20-1	-	13	TRBJ2-4	few	TGCAGTGCTATTTTTCTAGCCAAAAACATTCAGTACTTC	CSAIFLAKNIQYF
TRBV7-2	TRBD2	17	TRBJ2-2	many	TGTGCCAGCAGCCCGGGACTAGCGGGTGCCAACACCGGGGAGCTGTTTTTT	CASSPGLAGANTGELFF
TRBV11-3	TRBD1	15	TRBJ2-5	-	TGTGCCAGCAGCTCCTCCGGGACAGGGAAAGAGACCCAGTACTTC	CASSSSGTGKETQYF
TRBV7-8	TRBD2	15	TRBJ2-7	-	TGTGCCAGCAGCAAAACCTTGGCGGGAGTTGGGGAGCAGTACTTC	CASSKTLAGVGEQYF
TRBV9	-	15	TRBJ1-2	-	TGTGCCAGCAGCGTGAACTCGGACAGAATCTATGGCTACACCTTC	CASSVNSDRIYGYTF
TRBV20-1	TRBD2	17	TRBJ2-3	-	TGCAGTGCTAGAGATCCCGCAACTAGCGGGGGGGCAAATACGCAGTATTTT	CSARDPATSGGANTQYF
TRBV7-2	-	14	TRBJ2-7	-	TGTGCCAGCAGCCCCGGGACGGGGAACAACGAGCAGTACTTC	CASSPGTGNNEQYF
TRBV28	TRBD1	16	TRBJ2-5	many	TGTGCCAGCAGCTCTTCCGGACAGGGTGGGCAAGAGACCCAGTACTTC	CASSSSGQGGQETQYF
TRBV12-3/TRBV12-4	-	17	TRBJ1-5	few	TGTGCCAGCAGTTTAAAAGGGGCAGGGTATAGCAATCAGCCCCAGCATTTT	CASSLKGAGYSNQPQHF
TRBV7-6	-	14	TRBJ2-1	few	TGTGCCAGCAGCTTAACGGGGAGCTCGGCTGAGCAGTTCTTC	CASSLTGSSAEQFF
TRBV12-5	TRBD1	14	TRBJ1-1	-	TGTGCTAGTGGACCCTCGGGACAGGCAACTGAAGCTTTCTTT	CASGPSGQATEAFF
TRBV6-1	TRBD2	13	TRBJ2-5	-	TGTGCCAGCAGTGACAGGGAGGGAGAGACCCAGTACTTC	CASSDREGETQYF
TRBV7-9	TRBD2	16	TRBJ2-3	-	TGTGCCAGCAGCTCCCGACTAGCGGAAAACACAGATACGCAGTATTTT	CASSSRLAENTDTQYF
TRBV7-2	-	14	TRBJ2-7	many	TGTGCCAGCAGCCCAGAGGGGGTCTCCTACGAGCAGTACTTC	CASSPEGVSYEQYF
TRBV6-5	TRBD1	15	TRBJ2-7	many	TGTGCCAGCAGTTACCTAGGGGACAGAACCTCCGGGCAGTACTTC	CASSYLGDRTSGQYF
TRBV19	-	15	TRBJ2-2	-	TGTGCCAGTAGCGACCCGGAGGGGGGGACCGGGGAGCTGTTTTTT	CASSDPEGGTGELFF
TRBV12-3/TRBV12-4	TRBD2	16	TRBJ2-1	many	TGTGCCAGCAGCCCTTATAGCGGGGGGTATTACAATGAGCAGTTCTTC	CASSPYSGGYYNEQFF
TRBV7-2	-	11	TRBJ2-3	-	TGTGCCAGCAGCTACCCAGAAACGCAGTATTTT	CASSYPETQYF
TRBV12-3/TRBV12-4	-	15	TRBJ1-5	-	TGTGCCAGCAGTTTTCCCTCGGGCGGCAATCAGCCCCAGCATTTT	CASSFPSGGNQPQHF
TRBV20-1	-	16	TRBJ1-6	many	TGCAGTGCTAGAAGGAGGGGGAGCTCCTATAATTCACCCCTCCACTTT	CSARRRGSSYNSPLHF
TRBV12-3/TRBV12-4	-	14	TRBJ1-5	once	TGTGCCAGCAGTTTCCAGGTCTTCAATCAGCCCCAGCATTTT	CASSFQVFNQPQHF
TRBV12-3/TRBV12-4	-	14	TRBJ2-3	-	TGTGCCAGCAGTTTCCAGCCGAGCACAGATACGCAGTATTTT	CASSFQPSTDTQYF